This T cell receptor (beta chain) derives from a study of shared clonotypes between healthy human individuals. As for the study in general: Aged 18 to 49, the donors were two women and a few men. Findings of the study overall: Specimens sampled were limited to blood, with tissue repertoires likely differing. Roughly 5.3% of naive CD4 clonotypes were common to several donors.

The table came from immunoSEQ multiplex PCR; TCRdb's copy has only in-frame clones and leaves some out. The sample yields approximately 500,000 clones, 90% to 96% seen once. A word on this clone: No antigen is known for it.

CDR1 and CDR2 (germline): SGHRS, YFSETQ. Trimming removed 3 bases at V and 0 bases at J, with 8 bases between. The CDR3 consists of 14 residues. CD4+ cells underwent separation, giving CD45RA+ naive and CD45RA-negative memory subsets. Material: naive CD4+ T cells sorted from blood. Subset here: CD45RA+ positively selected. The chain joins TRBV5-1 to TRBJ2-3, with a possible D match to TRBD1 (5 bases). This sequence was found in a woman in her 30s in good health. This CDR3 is CASSSDISTDTQYF. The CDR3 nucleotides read TGCGCCAGCAGCTCGGACATTAGCACAGATACGCAGTATTTT.